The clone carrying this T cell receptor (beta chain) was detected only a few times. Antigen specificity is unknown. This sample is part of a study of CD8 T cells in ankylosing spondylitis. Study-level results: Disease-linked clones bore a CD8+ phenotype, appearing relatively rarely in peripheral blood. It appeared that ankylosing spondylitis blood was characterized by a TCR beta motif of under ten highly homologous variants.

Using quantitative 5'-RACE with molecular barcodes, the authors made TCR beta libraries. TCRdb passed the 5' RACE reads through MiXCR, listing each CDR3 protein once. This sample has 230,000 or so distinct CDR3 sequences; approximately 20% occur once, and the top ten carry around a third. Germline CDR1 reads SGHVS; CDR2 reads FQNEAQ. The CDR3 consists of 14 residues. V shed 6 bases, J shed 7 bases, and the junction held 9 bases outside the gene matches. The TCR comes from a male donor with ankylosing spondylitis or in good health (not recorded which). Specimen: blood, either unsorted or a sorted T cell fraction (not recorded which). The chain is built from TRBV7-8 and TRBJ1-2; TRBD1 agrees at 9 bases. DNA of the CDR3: TGTGCCAGCAGGGCCGGGACAGGGAGTAGTGGCTACACCTTC. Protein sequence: CASRAGTGSSGYTF.